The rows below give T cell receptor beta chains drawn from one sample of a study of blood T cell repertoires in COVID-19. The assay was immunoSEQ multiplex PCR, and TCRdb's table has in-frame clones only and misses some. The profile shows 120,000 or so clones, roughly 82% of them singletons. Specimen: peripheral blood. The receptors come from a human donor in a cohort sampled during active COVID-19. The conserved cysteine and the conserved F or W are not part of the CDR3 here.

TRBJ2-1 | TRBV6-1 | ASSDGTSYNEQF
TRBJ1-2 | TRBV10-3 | AISGEGYYGYT
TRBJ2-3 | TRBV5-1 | ASSPRLTTSGGTDTQY
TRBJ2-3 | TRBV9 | ASSSGWPDTQY
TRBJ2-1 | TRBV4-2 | ASSQEFSGTSGNEQF
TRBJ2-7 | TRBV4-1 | ASSQDNSRYEQY
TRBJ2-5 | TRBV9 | ASSSPGRGETQY
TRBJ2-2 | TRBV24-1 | ATRGQGANGELF
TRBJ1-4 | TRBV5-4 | ASSLQGAQANEKLF
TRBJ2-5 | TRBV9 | ASSVSGGARETQY
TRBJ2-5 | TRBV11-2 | ASSRTPGTGGLETQY
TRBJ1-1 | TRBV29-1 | SVEGLQGPPWNTEAF
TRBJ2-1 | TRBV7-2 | ANSRGFADEQF
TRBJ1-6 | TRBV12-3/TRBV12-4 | ASSNRASPLH
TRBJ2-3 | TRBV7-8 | ASSRVEGHTDTQY
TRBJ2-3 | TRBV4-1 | ASSQETTRAATDTQY
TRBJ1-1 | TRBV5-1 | ASSLVAGPGGTEAF
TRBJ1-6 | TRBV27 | ASSAGGGPYNSPLH
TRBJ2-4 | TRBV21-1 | ASSTAGTELAKNIQY
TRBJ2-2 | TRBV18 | ASSPPGTGNTGELF
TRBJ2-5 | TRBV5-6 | ASSPTKDRRLETQY
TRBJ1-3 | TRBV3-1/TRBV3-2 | ASSQSTRYRGNTIY
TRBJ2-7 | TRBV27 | ASSLSLAGDYEQY
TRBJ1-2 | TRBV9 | ASSVASTVNYGYT
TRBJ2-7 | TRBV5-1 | ASSLGQAYSYEQY
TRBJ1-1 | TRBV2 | ASDPQGMNTEAF
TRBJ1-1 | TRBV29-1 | SVDPRVAATAENTEAF
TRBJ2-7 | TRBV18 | ASSPGASGEREQY
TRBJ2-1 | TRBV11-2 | ASSLAGDYNEQF
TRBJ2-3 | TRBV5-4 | ASSSWTSGDTDTQY
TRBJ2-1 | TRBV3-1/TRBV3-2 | ASSQGGVAYNEQF
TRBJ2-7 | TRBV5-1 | ASSLGGSRYEQY
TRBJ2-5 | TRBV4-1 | ASSPGTSGASGETQY
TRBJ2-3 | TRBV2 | ASSEGTVADTQY
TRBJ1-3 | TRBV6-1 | ASSEGGGSGNTIY
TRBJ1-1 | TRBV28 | ASSPPWGQDTEAF
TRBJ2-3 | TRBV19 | ASRRDRTTDTQY
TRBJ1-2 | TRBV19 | ASTNSGTGVSGYT
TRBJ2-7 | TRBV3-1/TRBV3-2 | ASSQESQGDPYEQY
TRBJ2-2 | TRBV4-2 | ASSPTGGGELF
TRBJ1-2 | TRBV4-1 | ASSQAGGANYGYT
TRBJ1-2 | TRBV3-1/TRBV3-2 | ASSQGAGIVGRYGYT